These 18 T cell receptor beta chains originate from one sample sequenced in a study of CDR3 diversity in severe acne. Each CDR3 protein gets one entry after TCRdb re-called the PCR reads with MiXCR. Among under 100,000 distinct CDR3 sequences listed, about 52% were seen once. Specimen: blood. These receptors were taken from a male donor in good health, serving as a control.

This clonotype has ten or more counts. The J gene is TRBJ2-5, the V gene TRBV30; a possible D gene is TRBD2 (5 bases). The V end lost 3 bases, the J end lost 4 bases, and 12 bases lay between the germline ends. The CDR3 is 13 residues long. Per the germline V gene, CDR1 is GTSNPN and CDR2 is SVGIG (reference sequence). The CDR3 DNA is TGTGCCTGGAGCACGAGAGGGCGAGAGACCCAGTACTTC. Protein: CAWSTRGRETQYF.

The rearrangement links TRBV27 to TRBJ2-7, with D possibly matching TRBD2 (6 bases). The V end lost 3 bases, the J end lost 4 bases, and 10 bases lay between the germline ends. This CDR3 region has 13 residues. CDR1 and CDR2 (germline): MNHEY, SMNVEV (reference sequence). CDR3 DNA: TGTGCCAGCAGTTTGAGTCGGGAGTACGAGCAGTACTTC. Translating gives CASSLSREYEQYF.

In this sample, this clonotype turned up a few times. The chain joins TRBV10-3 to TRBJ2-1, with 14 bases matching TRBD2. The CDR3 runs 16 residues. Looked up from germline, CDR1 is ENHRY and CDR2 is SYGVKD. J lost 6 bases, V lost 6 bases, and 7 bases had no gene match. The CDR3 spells CAISKSGTSGSNEQFF. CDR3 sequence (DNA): TGTGCCATCAGCAAGTCCGGGACTAGCGGGAGCAATGAGCAGTTCTTC.

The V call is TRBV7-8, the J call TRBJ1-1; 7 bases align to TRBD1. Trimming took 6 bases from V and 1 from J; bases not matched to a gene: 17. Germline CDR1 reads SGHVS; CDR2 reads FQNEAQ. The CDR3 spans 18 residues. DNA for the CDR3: TGTGCCAGCAGTTTATGGTCCCCAGGGGGGTCGGAGAACACTGAAGCTTTCTTT. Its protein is CASSLWSPGGSENTEAFF.

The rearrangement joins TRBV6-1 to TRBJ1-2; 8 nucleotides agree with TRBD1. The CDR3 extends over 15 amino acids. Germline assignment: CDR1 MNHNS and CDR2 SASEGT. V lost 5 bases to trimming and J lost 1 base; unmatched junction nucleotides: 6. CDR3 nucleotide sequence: TGTGCCAGCAGTCCGGACAGGGAGCTTAACTATGGCTACACCTTC. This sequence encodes CASSPDRELNYGYTF.

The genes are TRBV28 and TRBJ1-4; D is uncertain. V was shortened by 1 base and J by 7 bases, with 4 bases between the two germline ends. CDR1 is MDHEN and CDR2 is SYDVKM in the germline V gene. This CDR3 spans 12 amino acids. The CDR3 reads CASSLLGEKLFF. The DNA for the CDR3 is TGTGCCAGCAGTTTATTGGGTGAAAAACTGTTTTTT.

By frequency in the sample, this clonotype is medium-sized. CDR3 sequence reads: CASSSGTTQQFF. The CDR3 bases are TGTGCCAGCAGCTCCGGGACGACACAACAGTTCTTC. J is TRBJ2-1 and V is TRBV7-3; D may match TRBD1 or TRBD2 (5 bases each). Germline V CDR1 and CDR2: SGHTA, FQGTGA. The CDR3 has 12 residues. V dropped 4 bases and J dropped 13 bases, with 14 bases sitting between them.

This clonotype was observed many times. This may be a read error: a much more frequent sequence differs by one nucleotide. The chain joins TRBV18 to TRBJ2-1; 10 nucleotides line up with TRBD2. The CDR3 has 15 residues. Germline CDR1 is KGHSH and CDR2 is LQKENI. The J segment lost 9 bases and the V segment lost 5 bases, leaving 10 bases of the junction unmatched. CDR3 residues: CASSSGLAGVVEQFF. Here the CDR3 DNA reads TGTGCCAGCTCATCAGGGCTAGCGGGGGTTGTTGAGCAGTTCTTC.

The CDR3 reads CASSGGRDTQYF. The CDR3 nucleotides are TGTGCCAGCAGCGGGGGAAGGGATACGCAGTATTTT. The chain uses TRBV9 and TRBJ1-5; D remains ambiguous. TRBJ2-3 matches the DNA end more closely, so the J call is doubtful. CDR3 length: 12 residues. Germline lookup yields CDR1 SGDLS and CDR2 YYNGEE.

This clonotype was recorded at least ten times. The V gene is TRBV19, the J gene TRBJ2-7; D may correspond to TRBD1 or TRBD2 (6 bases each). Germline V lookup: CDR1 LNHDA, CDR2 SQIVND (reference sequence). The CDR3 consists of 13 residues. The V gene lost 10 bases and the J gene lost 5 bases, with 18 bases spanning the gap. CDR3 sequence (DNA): TGTGCCACTAGAAGGGGGGCACTGGACGAGCAGTACTTC. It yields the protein CATRRGALDEQYF.

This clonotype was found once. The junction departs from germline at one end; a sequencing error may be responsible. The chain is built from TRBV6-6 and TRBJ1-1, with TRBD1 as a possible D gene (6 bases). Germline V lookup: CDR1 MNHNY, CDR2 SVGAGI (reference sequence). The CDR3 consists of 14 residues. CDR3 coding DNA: TGTGCCAGCTCCCTAGGACAGATGAACACTGAAGCTTCCTTT. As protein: CASSLGQMNTEASF.

CDR3 coding DNA: TGCGCCAGCAGCCCTTACAGGGATTATATGAACACTGAAGCTTTCTTT. This gives the protein CASSPYRDYMNTEAFF. This chain uses TRBV4-1 with TRBJ1-1; tentative D call: TRBD1 (6 bases). CDR3 length equals 16 residues. V lost 4 bases to trimming and J lost 0 bases, with 15 bases between them. Germline values: CDR1 MGHRA, CDR2 YSYEKL.

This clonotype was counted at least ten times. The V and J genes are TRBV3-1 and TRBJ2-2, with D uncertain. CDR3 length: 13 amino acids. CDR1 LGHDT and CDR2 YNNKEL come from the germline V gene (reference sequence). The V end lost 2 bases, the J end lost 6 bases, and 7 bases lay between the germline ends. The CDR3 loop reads CASSQRESGELFF. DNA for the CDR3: TGTGCCAGCAGCCAAAGAGAGTCCGGGGAGCTGTTTTTT.

CDR3 sequence reads: CASRQGWDQPQHF. The CDR3, as DNA: TGTGCCAGCAGGCAAGGGTGGGATCAGCCCCAGCATTTT. V usage is TRBV12-3 or TRBV12-4 and J usage is TRBJ1-5, with D unresolved. V was trimmed by 6 bases and J by 5 bases, leaving 11 bases between them. This CDR3 is built from 13 residues.

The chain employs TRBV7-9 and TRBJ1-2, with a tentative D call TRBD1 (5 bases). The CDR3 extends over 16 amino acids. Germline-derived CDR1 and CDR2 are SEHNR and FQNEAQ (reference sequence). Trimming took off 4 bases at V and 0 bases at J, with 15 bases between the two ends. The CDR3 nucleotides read TGTGCCAGCAGCTGGGACGGATCGAAAGCTAACTATGGCTACACCTTC. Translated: CASSWDGSKANYGYTF.

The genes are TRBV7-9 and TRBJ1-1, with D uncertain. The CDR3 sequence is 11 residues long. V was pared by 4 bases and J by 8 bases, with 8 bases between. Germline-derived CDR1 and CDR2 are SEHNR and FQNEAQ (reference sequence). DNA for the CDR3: TGTGCCAGCAGCTCCAAGGGCGAAGCTTTCTTT. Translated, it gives CASSSKGEAFF.

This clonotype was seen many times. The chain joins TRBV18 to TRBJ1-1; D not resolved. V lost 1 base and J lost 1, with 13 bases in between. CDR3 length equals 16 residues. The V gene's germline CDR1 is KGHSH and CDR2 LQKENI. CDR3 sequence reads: CASSPRVSSENTEAFF. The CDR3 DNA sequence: TGTGCCAGCTCACCACGGGTGAGCAGTGAGAACACTGAAGCTTTCTTT.

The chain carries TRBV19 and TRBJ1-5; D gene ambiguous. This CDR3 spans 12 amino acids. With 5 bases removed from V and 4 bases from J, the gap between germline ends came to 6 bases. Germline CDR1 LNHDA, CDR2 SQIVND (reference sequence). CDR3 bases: TGTGCCAGTAGTTTACGGAATCAGCCCCAGCATTTT. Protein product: CASSLRNQPQHF.